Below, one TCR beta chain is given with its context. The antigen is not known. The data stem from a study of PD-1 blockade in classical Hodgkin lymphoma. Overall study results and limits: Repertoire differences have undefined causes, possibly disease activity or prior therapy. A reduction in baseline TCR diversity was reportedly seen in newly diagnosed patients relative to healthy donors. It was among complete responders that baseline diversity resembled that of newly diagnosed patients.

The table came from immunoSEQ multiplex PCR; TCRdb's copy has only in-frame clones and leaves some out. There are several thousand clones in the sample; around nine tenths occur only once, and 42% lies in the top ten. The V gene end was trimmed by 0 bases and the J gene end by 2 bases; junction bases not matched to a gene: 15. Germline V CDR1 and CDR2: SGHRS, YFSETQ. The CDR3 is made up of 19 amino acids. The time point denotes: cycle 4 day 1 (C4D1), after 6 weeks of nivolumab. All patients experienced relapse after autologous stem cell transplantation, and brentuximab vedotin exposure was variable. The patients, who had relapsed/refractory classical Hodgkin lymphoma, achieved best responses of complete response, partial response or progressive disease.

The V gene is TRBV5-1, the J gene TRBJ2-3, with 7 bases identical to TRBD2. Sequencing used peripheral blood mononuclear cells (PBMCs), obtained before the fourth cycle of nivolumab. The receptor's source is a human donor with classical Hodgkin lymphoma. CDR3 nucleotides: TGCGCCAGCAGCTTGGTATGGTCAGCGGGGATTTCCCACACAGATACGCAGTATTTT. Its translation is CASSLVWSAGISHTDTQYF.